This is a list of T cell receptor beta chains from one sample in a study of monozygotic twins with inflammatory bowel disease. TCRdb re-called the 5' RACE reads and shows each CDR3 protein once, DNA omitted. The sample totals some 190,000 distinct CDR3 sequences; its top ten clones hold about 8%. Specimen: blood. The source is a human donor with ulcerative colitis or Crohn's disease, or a healthy co-twin of an affected twin (not recorded which). CDR3s include the opening cysteine and the closing phenylalanine or tryptophan. Fields, in order: clone size, J gene, V gene, CDR3 protein. A clone size is listed for some rows: how often the clone was seen (once, few, many), or a class if it is expanded.

. | TRBJ1-2 | TRBV2 | CASSEEALGPYGYTF
. | TRBJ2-6 | TRBV5-1 | CASSPWTGAGANVLTF
. | TRBJ2-1 | TRBV5-1 | CASSLVASGLSYNEQFF
. | TRBJ2-3 | TRBV2 | CASSVGQFTDTQYF
. | TRBJ2-1 | TRBV5-1 | CASSLVLSGSYNEQFF
. | TRBJ2-2 | TRBV7-2 | CASSLVPGITGELFF
. | TRBJ2-3 | TRBV4-2 | CASSPVSTDTQYF
. | TRBJ2-5 | TRBV6-1 | CASRGAGEETQYF
. | TRBJ1-6 | TRBV27 | CASRKAGVSYNSPLHF
. | TRBJ2-7 | TRBV6-5 | CASSYQREAYEQYF
. | TRBJ2-7 | TRBV20-1 | CSAPGTVIYEQYF
. | TRBJ2-1 | TRBV4-1 | CASSLSELTNEQFF
. | TRBJ2-7 | TRBV7-2 | CASSWETGTVEQYF
. | TRBJ1-1 | TRBV5-1 | CASSKPGGLEAFF
. | TRBJ2-3 | TRBV7-2 | CASSRMETNTQYF
. | TRBJ2-5 | TRBV5-1 | CASSTPGTETQYF
. | TRBJ1-4 | TRBV2 | CASSSGFGSTNEKLFF
medium-sized | TRBJ1-1 | TRBV5-1 | CASSLEGGQGTEAFF
. | TRBJ2-3 | TRBV4-2 | CASSQGTGVQYF
. | TRBJ2-1 | TRBV5-5 | CASSSRLVGEEEQFF
. | TRBJ1-1 | TRBV3-1 | CASSQEGARSSMNTEAFF
. | TRBJ1-6 | TRBV30 | CAWSVRQGAGNSPLHF
. | TRBJ1-2 | TRBV5-3 | CARSLPCGDNYGYTF
. | TRBJ1-1 | TRBV3-1 | CASSVPGQGITEAFF
. | TRBJ1-3 | TRBV7-8 | CASTWTAGNTIYF
. | TRBJ2-1 | TRBV21-1 | CARKWTSGYNEQFF
. | TRBJ1-1 | TRBV9 | CASSISPRGGNTEAFF
. | TRBJ1-6 | TRBV6-5 | CASSWTGLNSPLHF
. | TRBJ2-7 | TRBV7-2 | CASSLEVSYEQYF
. | TRBJ2-3 | TRBV20-1 | CSASGGADTQYF
. | TRBJ1-2 | TRBV27 | CASSDGFGTVYGYTF
. | TRBJ2-7 | TRBV7-3 | CASSLLDGTSEQYF
. | TRBJ2-5 | TRBV2 | CASSEALRGQGMETQYF
. | TRBJ1-2 | TRBV5-8 | CASSWSPTQGYGYTF
. | TRBJ2-7 | TRBV5-1 | CASSSWTGASYEQYF
. | TRBJ2-3 | TRBV24-1 | CATSGRRGADTQYF
. | TRBJ1-2 | TRBV12-3/TRBV12-4 | CASRRRGDYGYTF
. | TRBJ1-1 | TRBV5-1 | CASSFTPGHLYTEAFF
. | TRBJ1-5 | TRBV6-2/TRBV6-3 | CASSRGRHVLQPQHF
. | TRBJ2-7 | TRBV19 | CASSRDRTYEQYF
. | TRBJ2-7 | TRBV6-1 | CASNEGTGWSHEQYF
. | TRBJ2-7 | TRBV5-1 | CASSRRLSGGADEQYF
. | TRBJ2-7 | TRBV23-1 | CASSQAGHYEQYF
. | TRBJ2-5 | TRBV6-1 | CASKKTGETQYF
. | TRBJ2-1 | TRBV18 | CASSIILVQGNEQFF
. | TRBJ2-3 | TRBV27 | CASRRPGTDTQYF
. | TRBJ2-7 | TRBV6-2/TRBV6-3 | CASARTYEQYF
. | TRBJ1-4 | TRBV7-2 | CASSPTTNEKLFF
. | TRBJ2-1 | TRBV14 | CASSQRLGEQFF